A selection of T cell receptor beta chains follows, all from one sample in a study of T cell responses to AZD1222 COVID-19 vaccine. Some clones are missing from TCRdb's copy, which holds only in-frame ones; the method was immunoSEQ multiplex PCR. In the table there are roughly 120,000 clones, around 85% of which are singletons. Sequencing was performed on peripheral blood, taken 28 days after the second AZD1222 dose. These TCRs come from an adult who received the AZD1222 COVID-19 vaccine. The CDR3 runs from the conserved cysteine through the conserved F or W. A D gene is named only where the DNA matches it firmly. The size field is filled for only some rows; it gives once, few, many or a size class.

CDR3 protein	CDR3 DNA	J gene	V gene	clone size	D gene
CASSLGGNTEAFF	TGTGCCAGCAGTTTAGGAGGGAACACTGAAGCTTTCTTT	TRBJ1-1	TRBV28	few	NA
CASSPSGWSSYEQYF	TGTGCCAGCAGCCCCTCGGGGTGGAGCTCCTACGAGCAGTACTTC	TRBJ2-7	TRBV9	NA	NA
CASSLQQGRGETQYF	TGTGCCAGCAGCTTGCAGCAGGGACGTGGAGAGACCCAGTACTTC	TRBJ2-5	TRBV5-4	once	NA
CASSQGGNTIYF	TGTGCCAGCAGCCAGGGTGGAAACACCATATATTTT	TRBJ1-3	TRBV11-2	NA	NA
CASSEALSYGYTF	TGTGCCAGCAGTGAAGCGCTCAGCTATGGCTACACCTTC	TRBJ1-2	TRBV6-1	NA	NA
CASSLSRSSYEQYF	TGTGCCAGCAGCTTATCCAGAAGCTCCTACGAGCAGTACTTC	TRBJ2-7	TRBV7-2	NA	NA
CASSDGRNEQYF	TGTGCCAGCAGCGACGGACGGAACGAGCAGTACTTC	TRBJ2-7	TRBV7-9	NA	NA
CASSTSGGPYNEQFF	TGTGCCAGTAGTACTAGCGGGGGCCCCTACAATGAGCAGTTCTTC	TRBJ2-1	TRBV19	NA	TRBD2
CASSHYDSTDYEQYF	TGCGCCAGCAGCCATTACGACAGCACAGATTACGAGCAGTACTTC	TRBJ2-7	TRBV4-3	NA	NA
CASSPRAGGSYNEQFF	TGTGCCAGCAGCCCCCGGGCCGGGGGCTCCTACAATGAGCAGTTCTTC	TRBJ2-1	TRBV5-6	NA	NA
CASSPALQETQYF	TGTGCCAGCTCACCAGCCCTTCAAGAGACCCAGTACTTC	TRBJ2-5	TRBV18	NA	NA
CASRVTSGVTDTQYF	TGTGCCAGCAGGGTTACTAGCGGGGTCACAGATACGCAGTATTTT	TRBJ2-3	TRBV5-8	NA	TRBD2
CASSSTGGHEKLFF	TGTGCCAGCAGTTCCACAGGGGGTCATGAAAAACTGTTTTTT	TRBJ1-4	TRBV11-3	NA	TRBD1
CASSYGRRSYEQYF	TGTGCCAGCAGTTACGGGCGCCGCTCCTACGAGCAGTACTTC	TRBJ2-7	TRBV6-2/TRBV6-3	NA	NA
CASNEGQTYGYTF	TGTGCCAGCAACGAGGGGCAGACCTATGGCTACACCTTC	TRBJ1-2	TRBV7-2	NA	NA
CASNKDNGLNSPLHF	TGTGCCAGCAATAAAGACAATGGGCTCAATTCACCCCTCCACTTT	TRBJ1-6	TRBV9	NA	NA
CASNPRGALNQPQHF	TGTGCCAGCAACCCACGTGGGGCCCTGAATCAGCCCCAGCATTTT	TRBJ1-5	TRBV6-5	NA	NA
CASSQEGVNYGYTF	TGTGCCAGCAGCCAAGAGGGTGTTAACTATGGCTACACCTTC	TRBJ1-2	TRBV27	NA	NA
CATSRGGGDQPQHF	TGTGCCACCAGCAGAGGGGGAGGGGATCAGCCCCAGCATTTT	TRBJ1-5	TRBV15	NA	NA
CASAGGGESNQPQHF	TGTGCCAGTGCAGGCGGGGGGGAGAGCAATCAGCCCCAGCATTTT	TRBJ1-5	TRBV19	NA	NA
CASSVGQGSYNSPLHF	TGCGCCAGCAGCGTGGGACAAGGCTCCTATAATTCACCCCTCCACTTT	TRBJ1-6	TRBV5-1	NA	NA
CASTTGRLYGYTF	TGTGCCAGCACCACGGGACGGCTTTATGGCTACACCTTC	TRBJ1-2	TRBV11-2	few	NA
CASRDRGTNQPQHF	TGTGCCAGCAGAGACAGAGGAACCAATCAGCCCCAGCATTTT	TRBJ1-5	TRBV2	NA	NA
CASTPYGGYNQPQHF	TGTGCCAGCACCCCTTATGGGGGGTACAATCAGCCCCAGCATTTT	TRBJ1-5	TRBV7-2	once	NA
CASSLHLAGAAYEQYF	TGTGCCAGCAGCCTCCATCTAGCGGGCGCAGCCTACGAGCAGTACTTC	TRBJ2-7	TRBV3-1/TRBV3-2	NA	TRBD2
CAWSVHGGLGEQYF	TGTGCCTGGAGTGTACACGGGGGGCTGGGGGAGCAGTACTTC	TRBJ2-7	TRBV30	NA	NA
CASSPPRVRETQYF	TGTGCCAGCAGTCCCCCCCGCGTTCGGGAGACCCAGTACTTC	TRBJ2-5	TRBV7-9	NA	NA
CASSPGTDNNSPLHF	TGTGCCAGCAGCCCGGGGACGGATAACAATTCACCCCTCCACTTT	TRBJ1-6	TRBV3-1/TRBV3-2	NA	NA
CASSEADREADTQYF	TGTGCCAGCAGTGAAGCGGACAGGGAGGCAGATACGCAGTATTTT	TRBJ2-3	TRBV6-1	once	TRBD1